A single sample is the source of the 26 T cell receptor beta chains below, sequenced in a study of T cells after yellow fever vaccination. MiXCR, applied by TCRdb to the 5' RACE reads, yields one record per CDR3 protein. Of 340,000 or so distinct CDR3 sequences in the sample, around an eighth were seen once. The specimen was CD4+ T cells sorted from PBMCs, collected 15 days after the yellow fever booster vaccination. Receptors originate from a man younger than 30 who received the YFV17D yellow fever vaccine.

This clonotype was counted at least ten times. The V and J genes are TRBV7-2 and TRBJ1-5, with unresolved D. CDR1 is SGHTA, CDR2 FQGNSA, per germline. This CDR3 has 15 amino acids. V was clipped by 3 bases and J by 0 bases, with 9 bases between them. The CDR3 DNA reads as TGTGCCAGCAGCTTGGAAGTTTATAGCAATCAGCCCCAGCATTTT. Protein product: CASSLEVYSNQPQHF.

This clonotype has just a few counts. The V gene is TRBV6-5, the J gene TRBJ1-1, with 7 bases lining up with TRBD1. There are 15 residues in the CDR3. Trimming cost V 4 bases and J 5 bases; bases outside gene matches: 10. Germline CDR1 and CDR2: MNHEY and SVGAGI. CDR3 nucleotide sequence: TGTGCCAGCAGTTCCCCCGCAGGGGGGGAGACTGAAGCTTTCTTT. This translates into CASSSPAGGETEAFF.

J is TRBJ2-3 and V is TRBV4-3; 7 bases map to TRBD2. The length of the CDR3 is 16 residues. J lost 4 bases, V lost 0 bases, and 7 bases had no gene match. CDR1 is LGHNA, CDR2 YSLEER, per germline. In nucleotides, the CDR3 is TGCGCCAGCAGCCAAGAGGCACTAGCGAGCTCAGATACGCAGTATTTT. It specifies CASSQEALASSDTQYF.

About this clonotype itself: Compared with germline, one end of the junction differs, possibly owing to a read error. The chain uses TRBV12-3 or TRBV12-4 and TRBJ2-1, with a possible D match to TRBD1 (6 bases). CDR3 length: 14 amino acids. CDR3 nucleotide sequence: TGTTCCAGCAGCTCCAGGGGCGGGTACAATGAGCAGTTCTTC. Translated: CSSSSRGGYNEQFF.

The J gene is TRBJ2-7, the V gene TRBV10-3, with 14 bases matching TRBD2. This CDR3 has 14 residues. CDR1 is ENHRY, CDR2 SYGVKD, per germline. V was pared by 11 bases and J by 3 bases, with 6 bases of the junction left unmatched. The CDR3 reads CAGGLAGGLYEQYV. The CDR3 nucleotides read TGTGCCGGCGGACTAGCGGGGGGACTCTACGAGCAGTACGTC.

This clonotype occurred many times. The chain couples TRBV29-1 to TRBJ2-3, with 10 bases lining up with TRBD1. Looked up from germline, CDR1 is SQVTM and CDR2 is ANQGSEA. V was clipped by 4 bases and J by 3 bases; unmatched bases: 13. The CDR3 runs 17 residues. Written as DNA, the CDR3 is TGCAGCGTTGGGTCCCTCGACAGGGGGCTGTGGACAGATACGCAGTATTTT. It yields the protein CSVGSLDRGLWTDTQYF.

The chain employs TRBV20-1 and TRBJ2-7; D is perhaps TRBD1 or TRBD2 (5 bases each). The CDR3 extends over 11 amino acids. Germline V CDR1 and CDR2: DFQATT, SNEGSKA (reference sequence). Trimming pared 8 bases from V and 7 bases from J, leaving 15 bases between. The CDR3 DNA reads as TGCAGTCCCTGGGACGCCGCGGAGCAGTACGTC. Protein: CSPWDAAEQYV.

The rearrangement uses TRBV4-3 and TRBJ1-2, with no clear D. Germline-derived CDR1 and CDR2 are LGHNA and YSLEER. The CDR3 totals 14 residues. V lost 2 bases and J lost 4, with 11 bases in between. The CDR3 loop is CASSQSVDSYGYTF. For the CDR3, the DNA is TGCGCCAGCAGCCAAAGTGTAGATAGCTATGGCTACACCTTC.

V gene TRBV5-1 combines with J gene TRBJ2-3, with D possibly matching TRBD2 (6 bases). The CDR3 has 15 residues. Trimming left V 6 bases short and J 0 bases short, with 14 bases between. Germline V gives CDR1 SGHRS, CDR2 YFSETQ. CDR3 DNA: TGCGCCAGCACCATGGGGCGGGGTAGCACAGATACGCAGTATTTT. Its protein is CASTMGRGSTDTQYF.

This clonotype was counted a few times. This sequence joins TRBV5-5 and TRBJ2-7, with 8 bases fitting TRBD1. Germline CDR1 SGHKS, CDR2 YYEKEE (reference sequence). Unmatched junction bases numbered 9, after V lost 4 bases and J lost 3 bases. The CDR3 extends over 15 amino acids. CDR3 sequence (DNA): TGTGCCAGCAGCCTGGCTCCGGGACAGGACTACGAGCAGTACGTC. Amino acid sequence: CASSLAPGQDYEQYV.

This clonotype was seen only a few times. The chain has TRBV7-2 and TRBJ2-1, with D uncertain. V was cut by 1 base and J by 1 base, with 11 bases left in between. This CDR3 has 16 amino acids. Germline lookup yields CDR1 SGHTA and CDR2 FQGNSA. The CDR3 nucleotides are TGTGCCAGCAGCTTAGAGGTAGGAACTTCCTACAATGAGCAGTTCTTC. Protein sequence: CASSLEVGTSYNEQFF. The entire variable domain, with the rest obtained from reference TRBV7-2 and TRBJ2-1, is as follows: GAGVSQSPSNKVTEKGKDVELRCDPISGHTALYWYRQSLGQGLEFLIYFQGNSAPDKSGLPSDRFSAERTGGSVSTLTIQRTQQEDSAVYLCASSLEVGTSYNEQFFGPGTRLTVL.

The rearrangement links TRBV18 to TRBJ2-7; D not certain. The CDR3 totals 15 residues. The germline gives CDR1 KGHSH, CDR2 LQKENI. V was trimmed by 2 bases and J by 0 bases, leaving 11 bases between them. DNA for the CDR3: TGTGCCAGCTCACCAGGAAAGGAGAGCTCCTACGAGCAGTACGTC. Residues: CASSPGKESSYEQYV.

This clonotype came up a few times. The chain uses TRBV18 and TRBJ2-2, with TRBD1 matching over 12 bases. V gave up 3 bases and J gave up 7 bases; unmatched junction bases: 6. There are 16 residues in the CDR3. Germline V gene data show CDR1 as KGHSH and CDR2 as LQKENI. CDR3 in amino acids: CASSPRDRGRGGELFF. The CDR3 bases are TGTGCCAGCTCACCGAGGGACAGGGGGCGCGGCGGGGAGCTGTTTTTT.

This clonotype was seen repeatedly, ten times or more. The J gene is TRBJ2-3, the V gene TRBV7-9, with TRBD2 matching over 12 bases. Losses at the gene ends were 0 bases for V and 2 bases for J; bases not matched to a gene: 6. CDR1 is SEHNR and CDR2 is FQNEAQ in the germline V gene (reference sequence). The CDR3 has 18 residues. This CDR3 is CASSLARLAGDPTDTQYF. CDR3 nucleotides: TGTGCCAGCAGCTTAGCAAGACTAGCGGGAGACCCCACAGATACGCAGTATTTT.

CDR3 region: CASSPVGGEAKNIQYF. The CDR3 nucleotides are TGTGCCAGCAGCCCTGTAGGGGGAGAAGCCAAAAACATTCAGTACTTC. This chain connects TRBV5-6 to TRBJ2-4; tentatively, D is TRBD1 (6 bases). V was pared by 4 bases and J by 0 bases, with 14 bases between. This CDR3 comprises 16 residues. Germline CDR1 reads SGHDT; CDR2 reads YYEEEE. The full variable domain, completed using reference TRBV5-6 and TRBJ2-4, is DAGVTQSPTHLIKTRGQQVTLRCSPKSGHDTVSWYQQALGQGPQFIFQYYEEEERQRGNFPDRFSGHQFPNYSSELNVNALLLGDSALYLCASSPVGGEAKNIQYFGAGTRLSVL.

This clonotype has a single count. This sequence joins TRBV24-1 and TRBJ2-3; 7 nucleotides match TRBD2. With 1 base clipped from V and 0 bases from J, the junction kept 3 bases outside the gene matches. CDR1 KGHDR and CDR2 SFDVKD come from the germline V gene. This CDR3 comprises 16 residues. The CDR3 nucleotides are TGTGCCACCAGTGATTTCTACGGGGGGAGCACAGATACGCAGTATTTT. Its translation is CATSDFYGGSTDTQYF.

This clonotype has more than one count but fewer than ten. This rearrangement joins TRBV4-3 to TRBJ1-2, with TRBD1 as a possible D gene (5 bases). Germline V gene lookup returns CDR1 LGHNA and CDR2 YSLEER. V was cut by 0 bases and J by 9 bases, with 11 bases left in between. The CDR3 extends over 13 amino acids. CDR3 in amino acids: CASSQDRERSYTF. In DNA, the CDR3 is TGCGCCAGCAGCCAAGACAGGGAAAGGAGCTACACCTTC.

This clonotype has a handful of counts. This rearrangement joins TRBV7-2 to TRBJ2-7; D unresolved. Germline V gene data show CDR1 as SGHTA and CDR2 as FQGNSA. Trimming left V 6 bases short and J 4 bases short, with 19 bases between. The CDR3 runs 15 residues. CDR3 amino acids: CASSYGGSPLYEQYV. DNA for the CDR3: TGTGCCAGCAGTTACGGCGGCTCTCCCCTTTACGAGCAGTACGTC.

The V call is TRBV7-2, the J call TRBJ2-6, with D perhaps TRBD1 (6 bases). Trimming took off 2 bases at V and 2 bases at J, with 13 bases between the two ends. The CDR3 length is 17 residues. Germline V gives CDR1 SGHTA, CDR2 FQGNSA. This CDR3 reads CASSLISTGTGANVLTF. As DNA, the CDR3 is TGTGCCAGCAGCTTAATATCCACAGGGACTGGGGCCAACGTCCTGACTTTC.

This clonotype was recorded at least ten times. The V call is TRBV5-1, the J call TRBJ2-5; maybe TRBD1 (6 bases). V lost 8 bases, J lost 2 bases, and 13 bases lay in between. CDR1 and CDR2 (germline): SGHRS, YFSETQ. The CDR3 is made up of 13 amino acids. CDR3 region: CASRRQDQETQYF. CDR3 bases: TGCGCCAGTCGGAGACAGGATCAAGAGACCCAGTACTTC.

This clonotype showed up many times. The chain joins TRBV5-1 to TRBJ2-3; 12 positions agree with TRBD2. The CDR3 spans 18 residues. Germline trimming cut 3 bases from V and 1 base from J; bases unmatched to any gene: 9. CDR1 and CDR2 (germline): SGHRS, YFSETQ. The chain's CDR3 is CASSYRLAGARGTDTQYF. As DNA, the CDR3 is TGCGCCAGCAGCTACCGACTAGCGGGGGCCCGGGGCACAGATACGCAGTATTTT.

The chain joins TRBV18 to TRBJ2-1, with unresolved D. The V gene lost 2 bases and the J gene lost 5 bases, with 7 bases spanning the gap. Germline V gene data show CDR1 as KGHSH and CDR2 as LQKENI. This CDR3 is 13 amino acids long. CDR3 sequence reads: CASSPSSDNEQFF. CDR3 coding DNA: TGTGCCAGCTCACCATCGTCGGACAATGAGCAGTTCTTC.

The chain recombines TRBV24-1 with TRBJ2-3; D assignment may be TRBD1 or TRBD2 (5 bases each). CDR1 is KGHDR and CDR2 is SFDVKD in the germline V gene. The CDR3 length is 15 residues. Deletions cut 4 bases from V and 2 bases from J, with 12 bases between. The chain's CDR3 is CATSDPGTYTDTQYF. The DNA for the CDR3 is TGTGCCACCAGTGACCCCGGGACCTACACAGATACGCAGTATTTT.

This clonotype appeared a single time. This sequence joins TRBV9 and TRBJ2-2; D not certain. Germline V CDR1 and CDR2: SGDLS, YYNGEE. The CDR3 contains 13 residues. Deletions cut 0 bases from V and 7 bases from J, with 7 bases between. Here the CDR3 DNA reads TGTGCCAGCAGCGTAGTTTCTATCGGGGAGCTGTTTTTT. Translation: CASSVVSIGELFF.

The J gene is TRBJ1-4, the V gene TRBV6-5; D possibly corresponds to TRBD1 (5 bases). The CDR3 sequence is 16 residues long. Germline V CDR1 and CDR2: MNHEY, SVGAGI. V dropped 5 bases and J dropped 4 bases, with 17 bases sitting between them. CDR3 region: CASSPEGRDGNEKLFF. CDR3 nucleotide sequence: TGTGCCAGCAGTCCGGAGGGCCGGGACGGTAATGAAAAACTGTTTTTT.

The chain links TRBV20-1 to TRBJ1-1; the D gene is possibly TRBD1 (6 bases). The CDR3 is 13 residues long. CDR1 is DFQATT, CDR2 SNEGSKA, per germline (reference sequence). V lost 6 bases and J lost 3, with 14 bases in between. This CDR3 is CSAAEGGYTEAFF. CDR3 nucleotide sequence: TGCAGTGCGGCAGAGGGGGGGTACACTGAAGCTTTCTTT.